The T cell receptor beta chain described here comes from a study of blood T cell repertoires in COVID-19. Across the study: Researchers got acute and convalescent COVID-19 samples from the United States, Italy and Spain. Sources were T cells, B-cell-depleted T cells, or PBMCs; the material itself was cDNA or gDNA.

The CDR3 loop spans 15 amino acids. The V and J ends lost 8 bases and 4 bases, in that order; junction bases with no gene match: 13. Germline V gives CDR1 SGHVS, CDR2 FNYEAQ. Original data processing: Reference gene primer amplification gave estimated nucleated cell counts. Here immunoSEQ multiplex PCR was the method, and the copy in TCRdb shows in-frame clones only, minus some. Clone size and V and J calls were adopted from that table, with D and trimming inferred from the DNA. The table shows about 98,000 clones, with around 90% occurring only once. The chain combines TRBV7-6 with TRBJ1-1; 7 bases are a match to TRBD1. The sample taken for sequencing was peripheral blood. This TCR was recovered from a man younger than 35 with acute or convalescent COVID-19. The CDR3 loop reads CASGLVRGLGTEAFF. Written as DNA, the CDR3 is TGTGCCAGCGGCCTCGTTAGGGGGCTGGGCACTGAAGCTTTCTTT.